What follows is one T cell receptor beta chain and its context. The target antigen is unknown. This sample stems from a study of shared clonotypes between healthy human individuals. About the study: Those who served as donors were a couple of women and three men between the ages of 18 and 49. Whole-study findings and limits: Clonotypes shared by all four sorted-subset donors had higher generation probabilities than non-shared clonotypes.

The CDR3 sequence is 14 residues long. Germline-derived CDR1 and CDR2 are SGHTA and FQGNSA. Trimming cost V 5 bases and J 2 bases; bases outside gene matches: 5. TCRdb's copy holds only in-frame clones and misses some; the assay was immunoSEQ multiplex PCR. Of roughly 1 million clones listed, 70% to 80% are singletons. The TCR was taken from a man between 18 and 29 years old in good health. The J gene is TRBJ2-7, the V gene TRBV7-2; 8 bases agree with TRBD1. The sequenced sample consisted of memory CD4+ T cells sorted from blood. The subset: CD45RA-negative fraction. The CDR3 spells CASSPEQGAYEQYF. The DNA of the CDR3 is TGTGCCAGCAGCCCCGAACAGGGGGCCTACGAGCAGTACTTC. Together with reference TRBV7-2 and TRBJ2-7, the CDR3 gives the full variable domain: GAGVSQSPSNKVTEKGKDVELRCDPISGHTALYWYRQSLGQGLEFLIYFQGNSAPDKSGLPSDRFSAERTGGSVSTLTIQRTQQEDSAVYLCASSPEQGAYEQYFGPGTRLTVT.